The 19 T cell receptor beta chains reported below all come from one sample, sequenced in a study of CD8+ T cells in alopecia areata. TCR sequencing used cDNA made by reverse transcription of extracted RNA. Measured with immunoSEQ multiplex PCR; TCRdb has only the in-frame clones, and not every one. There are under 350,000 clones in the sample, none observed a single time. Pooled cells of cutaneous lymph node origin were sorted on CD4, CD8alpha, NKG2D, NKG2ACE and other markers. The material sequenced was CD4+ T cells sorted from a lymph node. These receptors originate from a C3H/HeJ mouse with alopecia areata. The strain is characterized by the MHC haplotype H2-k.

In its sample, this clone was seen a few times. Genes here carry mouse names. The CDR3 end falls 4 residues outside the read, so it is completed with the germline J gene. Other DNA sequences in this specimen translate into the identical CDR3. The chain recombines TRBV13-1 with TRBJ2-4; TRBD2 matches 9 bases. This CDR3 contains 16 residues. Germline values: CDR1 NSHNY, CDR2 SYGAGN. With V trimmed by 0 bases and J by 0 bases, 2 bases remained unmatched. CDR3 region: CASSDVGGPSQNTLYF. CDR3 DNA, as far as it was read: TGTGCCAGCAGTGATGTGGGGGGGCCGAGTCAAAAC.

On this clone: Gene labels here are mouse ones. The CDR3 end lies 4 residues beyond the end of the read and is filled in from the germline J gene. The chain has TRBV5 and TRBJ2-2; 13 bases are shared with TRBD2. This CDR3 has 21 residues. The germline gives CDR1 LGHNA, CDR2 YNLKQL (reference sequence). Trimming took 4 bases from V and 1 from J; bases not matched to a gene: 15. The DNA read from the CDR3 is TGTGCCAGCAGCCTCCGGGACAGGGGGACTGGGGGGGAAGTAAACACCGGG. It is translated as CASSLRDRGTGGEVNTG. From start to end, the CDR3 is CASSLRDRGTGGEVNTGQLYF.

This clone was observed a few times. Gene names and germline refer to mouse. The CDR3 goes on 4 residues after the read ends, and that part is filled in from the germline J gene. The chain employs TRBV13-2 and TRBJ2-5; 7 bases are shared with TRBD1. CDR3 size: 14 residues. V gave up 5 bases and J gave up 0 bases; unmatched junction bases: 3. CDR1 is NNHNN, CDR2 SYGAGS, per germline (reference sequence). The CDR3 sequence: CASGGQFNQDTQYF. Partial CDR3 DNA: TGTGCCAGCGGGGGACAGTTTAACCAAGAC.

This clone was picked up a small number of times. Germline and genes: mouse. The read comes to an end 4 residues before the CDR3 does, leaving the germline J gene to fill in the end. The V call is TRBV1, the J call TRBJ2-5; 10 bases align to TRBD2. The length of the CDR3 is 15 residues. Germline V gene data show CDR1 as NSQYPW and CDR2 as LRSPGD (reference sequence). The sequenced part of the CDR3 DNA is TGCACCTGCAGTGCCTCTGGGGGGGCGTACGAC. It encodes CTCSASGGAYD. In full, the CDR3 is CTCSASGGAYDTQYF.

This clone has a handful of counts. Gene names are the mouse ones. The read falls 3 residues short of the CDR3 end, and the missing part is taken from the germline J gene. J is TRBJ1-6 and V is TRBV19; 10 bases fit TRBD1. TRBJ1-6 is given ORF status, its function remaining uncertain. The CDR3 covers 16 residues. V shed 5 bases and J 3 bases; nucleotides not matched to a gene: 5. Per the germline V gene, CDR1 is FNHDT and CDR2 is SITEND (reference sequence). The covered CDR3 bases are TGTGCCAGCAGGTCCGGGACAGGGGTCTATAATTCGCCC. Protein: CASRSGTGVYNSP. The full CDR3 protein is CASRSGTGVYNSPLYF.

A remark on this clone: Gene names are the mouse ones. The read ends 4 residues early relative to the CDR3; the germline J gene fills the gap. The chain employs TRBV1 and TRBJ1-1; the D is unclear. The V gene's germline CDR1 is NSQYPW and CDR2 LRSPGD (reference sequence). This CDR3 region has 12 residues. The CDR3 here is CTCSAVRTEVFF. Incomplete CDR3 DNA: TGCACCTGCAGTGCAGTTAGGACA.

Note on this clone: Gene names are the mouse ones. The read gets to within 4 residues of the CDR3 end, and the germline J gene fills in the rest. V usage is TRBV13-3 and J usage is TRBJ1-1; 7 bases align to TRBD1. The CDR3 runs 13 residues. The trim removed 4 bases at V and 0 bases at J, leaving 0 bases unmatched. CDR1 is NNHDY and CDR2 is SYVADS in the germline V gene. CDR3 DNA, as far as it was read: TGTGCCAGCAGTACAGGGGCAAACACA. Translating gives CASSTGANT. The whole CDR3 protein is CASSTGANTEVFF.

In this sample, this clone turned up a few times. All gene names here are mouse names. The sequenced fragment ends 4 residues before the CDR3 boundary, so the rest is inferred from the germline J gene. The V call is TRBV13-3, the J call TRBJ2-3, with D tentatively TRBD2 (5 bases). The CDR3 consists of 17 residues. V was shortened by 1 base and J by 0 bases, with 15 bases between the two germline ends. Germline CDR1 NNHDY, CDR2 SYVADS. CDR3 DNA (partial): TGTGCCAGCAGTGATATTGTGGGGAACGGAAGTGCAGAA. Residues: CASSDIVGNGSAE. The CDR3 reads in full as CASSDIVGNGSAETLYF.

This clone has just a few counts. The listed genes are named as in mouse. The read is 4 residues too short to cover the CDR3 end, so that end is filled in from the germline J gene. The chain employs TRBV31 and TRBJ2-5, with 9 bases aligning to TRBD1. CDR1 is GKSSPN, CDR2 SITVG, per germline. Trimming at V came to 3 bases and at J to 3 bases, leaving 1 base not matched to a gene. The CDR3 has 13 amino acids. The CDR3 is CAWSDRGQDTQYF. The part of the CDR3 DNA that was read is TGTGCCTGGAGCGACAGGGGGCAAGAC. The full variable domain, rest sourced from reference TRBV31 and TRBJ2-5, is AQTIHQWPVAEIKAVGSPLSLGCTIKGKSSPNLYWYWQATGGTLQQLFYSITVGQVESVVQLNLSASRPKDDQFILSTEKLLLSHSGFYLCAWSDRGQDTQYFGPGTRLLVL.

About this clone itself: Genes and germline come from the mouse. Other DNA sequences from this sample encode an identical CDR3 as well. The part of the CDR3 DNA that was read is TGTGCCAGCAGTGATGCACAGTTAAACACCGGG. This encodes CASSDAQLNTG. The full-length CDR3 reads as CASSDAQLNTGQLYF. The J gene is TRBJ2-2, the V gene TRBV13-1; D gene ambiguous. The read comes to an end 4 residues before the CDR3 does, leaving the germline J gene to fill in the end. The CDR3 is made up of 15 amino acids. V lost 0 bases, J lost 1 base, and 7 bases lay in between. Germline lookup yields CDR1 NSHNY and CDR2 SYGAGN.

Turning to this clone: Gene names refer to mouse genes. The CDR3 end is not reached by the read, which stops 4 residues before it; the germline J gene fills it in. At the DNA level, this CDR3 is encoded by other sequences in the same sample as well. This chain joins TRBV13-1 and TRBJ1-2; 7 nucleotides align to TRBD1. CDR3 length equals 15 residues. The germline gives CDR1 NSHNY, CDR2 SYGAGN. With 1 base clipped from V and 0 bases from J, the junction kept 3 bases outside the gene matches. The sequenced part of the CDR3 DNA is TGTGCCAGCAGTGATCGGACAGGCTCAAACTCC. Translating gives CASSDRTGSNS. The entire CDR3 protein reads CASSDRTGSNSDYTF.

The sample holds many counts of this clone. Genes here carry mouse names. The sequenced fragment ends 4 residues before the CDR3 boundary, so the rest is inferred from the germline J gene. This same CDR3 is encoded by further DNA sequences in the sample. This chain connects TRBV17 to TRBJ2-2; D unclear. The CDR3 loop spans 14 amino acids. V gave up 2 bases and J gave up 0 bases, with 4 bases separating them. Per germline, CDR1 MNHDT and CDR2 YYDKIL. This chain's CDR3 is CASSRQANTGQLYF. The CDR3 bases that were read are TGTGCTAGCAGTAGACAGGCAAACACCGGG.

This clone has more than one count but fewer than ten. Mouse gene names apply. This CDR3 is CAWRAGTSNSDYTF. Incomplete CDR3 DNA: TGTGCCTGGAGGGCCGGGACATCAAACTCC. J is TRBJ1-2 and V is TRBV31; the D gene is possibly TRBD1 (6 bases). The CDR3 extends 4 residues past the end of the read, so its final part is completed from the germline J gene. Trimming cost V 3 bases and J 0 bases, with 11 bases left between them. The germline V gene has CDR1 GKSSPN and CDR2 SITVG. The CDR3 sequence is 14 residues long.

Concerning this clone: Genes and germline come from the mouse. The observed sequence ends 4 residues before the CDR3 terminus, with the missing tail filled in from the germline J gene. The gene calls are TRBV29 and TRBJ2-5, with D possibly being TRBD1 (5 bases). The CDR3 length is 14 residues. Germline values: CDR1 MSHET, CDR2 SYDVDS. Partial CDR3 DNA: TGTGCTAGCAGTTTAGCCGGGAAGGGGGAC. Amino acids: CASSLAGKGD. The whole CDR3 reads CASSLAGKGDTQYF. The full variable domain, with the rest looked up from reference TRBV29 and TRBJ2-5, is DMKVTQMPRYLIKRMGENVLLECGQDMSHETMYWYRQDPGLGLQLIYISYDVDSNSEGDIPKGYRVSRKKREHFSLILDSAKTNQTSVYFCASSLAGKGDTQYFGPGTRLLVL.

This clone showed up just a few times. Mouse names are used for the genes. This sample includes further DNA sequences coding for the same CDR3. CDR3 protein: CASSGGLGQDTQYF. The CDR3 bases that were read are TGTGCCAGCAGTGGGGGACTTGGCCAAGAC. This chain links TRBV13-1 with TRBJ2-5, with D possibly matching TRBD2 (6 bases). With the read ending 4 residues before the CDR3 end, the germline J gene is used to fill in that end. This CDR3 region has 14 residues. The ends were cut back, 3 bases at V and 2 bases at J, with 10 bases in the middle. Germline V gene sequence: CDR1 NSHNY, CDR2 SYGAGN.

Concerning this clone: The gene names here belong to mouse. The CDR3 extends 4 residues past the end of the read, so its final part is completed from the germline J gene. The V call is TRBV12-1, the J call TRBJ1-2, with a tentative D call TRBD1 (6 bases). The CDR3 covers 13 residues. Germline loops: CDR1 SGHSN, CDR2 HYEKVE. The CDR3 sequence: CASSLQGGTDYTF. The CDR3 bases that were read are TGTGCCAGCTCTCTACAGGGAGGGACC. Using reference TRBV12-1 and TRBJ1-2 for the parts outside the CDR3, the full variable domain is DSGVVQSPRHIIKEKGGRSVLTCIPISGHSNVVWYQQTLGKELKFLIQHYEKVERDKGFLPSRFSVQQFDDYHSEMNMSALELEDSAMYFCASSLQGGTDYTFGSGTRLLVI.

This clone was recorded at least ten times. Gene names and germline match the mouse. The read terminates 4 residues ahead of where the CDR3 ends, so the germline J gene completes it. The chain recombines TRBV17 with TRBJ2-2, with TRBD2 identical over 10 bases. CDR1 and CDR2 from the germline V gene are MNHDT and YYDKIL. The CDR3 loop spans 14 amino acids. CDR3 sequence reads: CASSRLGGLGQLYF. The covered CDR3 bases are TGTGCTAGCAGTAGACTGGGGGGGCTCGGG.

About this clone: Gene names and germline refer to mouse. The read stops 4 residues short of the end of the CDR3; the missing end is completed from the germline J gene. The chain carries TRBV13-1 and TRBJ2-5; possible D gene TRBD1, 6 bases. CDR1 and CDR2 from the germline V gene are NSHNY and SYGAGN. Deletions cut 4 bases from V and 1 base from J, with 10 bases between. This CDR3 is 14 amino acids long. CDR3 bases read: TGTGCCAGCAGTCCCGGGACATACCAAGAC. Translation: CASSPGTYQD. The CDR3 in its entirety is CASSPGTYQDTQYF.

This clone has just a few counts. Gene names and germline match the mouse. This CDR3 is CASGELGDNYAEQFF. CDR3 DNA (partial): TGTGCCAGCGGTGAACTGGGGGATAACTATGCT. V gene TRBV13-2 combines with J gene TRBJ2-1; 8 bases are shared with TRBD2. The read terminates 4 residues before the CDR3 end, so the remaining end is supplied by the germline J gene. The junction had 1 base not matched to a gene; V was cut back by 2 bases and J by 0 bases. The CDR3 spans 15 residues. The germline CDR1 and CDR2 sequences are NNHNN and SYGAGS (reference sequence).